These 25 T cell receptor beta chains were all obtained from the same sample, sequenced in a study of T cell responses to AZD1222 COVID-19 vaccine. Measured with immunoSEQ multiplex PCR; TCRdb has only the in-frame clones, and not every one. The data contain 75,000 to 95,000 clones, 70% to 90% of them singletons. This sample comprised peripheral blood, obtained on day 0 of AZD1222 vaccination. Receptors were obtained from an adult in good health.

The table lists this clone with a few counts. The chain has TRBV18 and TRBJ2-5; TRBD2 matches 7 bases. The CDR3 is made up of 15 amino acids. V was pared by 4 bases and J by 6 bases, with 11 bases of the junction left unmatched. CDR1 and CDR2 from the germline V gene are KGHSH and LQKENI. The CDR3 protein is CASSRDYRNLQTQYF. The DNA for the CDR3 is TGTGCCAGCTCACGGGACTACCGGAATTTGCAGACCCAGTACTTC.

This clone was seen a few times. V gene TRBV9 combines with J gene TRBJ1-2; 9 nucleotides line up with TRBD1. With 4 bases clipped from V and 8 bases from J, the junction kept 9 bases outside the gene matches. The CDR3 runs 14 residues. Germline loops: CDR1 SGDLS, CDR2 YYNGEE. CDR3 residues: CASSPPGQGGGYTF. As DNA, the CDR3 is TGTGCCAGCAGCCCTCCGGGACAGGGTGGCGGCTACACCTTC.

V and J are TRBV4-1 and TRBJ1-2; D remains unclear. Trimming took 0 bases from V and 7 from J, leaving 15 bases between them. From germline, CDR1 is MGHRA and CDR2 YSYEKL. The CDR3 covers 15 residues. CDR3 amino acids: CASSQDRVKFGGYTF. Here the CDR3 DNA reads TGCGCCAGCAGCCAAGACCGGGTTAAGTTCGGTGGCTACACCTTC.

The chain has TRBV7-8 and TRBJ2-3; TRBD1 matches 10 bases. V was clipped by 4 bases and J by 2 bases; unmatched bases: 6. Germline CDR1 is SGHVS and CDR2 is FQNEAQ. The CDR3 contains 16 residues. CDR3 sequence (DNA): TGTGCCAGCAGCTCTGGGACAGGGGACTTCACAGATACGCAGTATTTT. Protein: CASSSGTGDFTDTQYF.

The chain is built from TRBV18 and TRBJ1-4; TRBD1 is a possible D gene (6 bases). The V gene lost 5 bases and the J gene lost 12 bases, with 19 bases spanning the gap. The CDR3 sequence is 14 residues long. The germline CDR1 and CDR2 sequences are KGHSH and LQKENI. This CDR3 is CASSWEQGREELFF. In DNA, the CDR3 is TGTGCCAGCTCATGGGAACAGGGAAGGGAGGAACTGTTTTTT.

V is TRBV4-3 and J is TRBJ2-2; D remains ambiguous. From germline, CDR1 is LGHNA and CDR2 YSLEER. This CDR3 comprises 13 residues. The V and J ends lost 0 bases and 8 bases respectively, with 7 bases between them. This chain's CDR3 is CASSQDRRGELFF. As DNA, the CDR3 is TGCGCCAGCAGCCAAGATCGAAGAGGGGAGCTGTTTTTT.

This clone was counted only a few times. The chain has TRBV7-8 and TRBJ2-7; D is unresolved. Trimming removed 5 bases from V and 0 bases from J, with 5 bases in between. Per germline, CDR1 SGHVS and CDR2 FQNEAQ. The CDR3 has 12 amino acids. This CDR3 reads CASSRSSYEQYF. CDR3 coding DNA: TGTGCCAGCAGCCGAAGCTCCTACGAGCAGTACTTC.

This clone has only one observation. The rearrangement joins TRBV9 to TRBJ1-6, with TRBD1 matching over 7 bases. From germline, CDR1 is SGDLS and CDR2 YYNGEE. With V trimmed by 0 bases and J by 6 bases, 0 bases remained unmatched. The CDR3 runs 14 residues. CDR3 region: CASSVEGANSPLHF. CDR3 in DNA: TGTGCCAGCAGCGTAGAGGGGGCTAATTCACCCCTCCACTTT.

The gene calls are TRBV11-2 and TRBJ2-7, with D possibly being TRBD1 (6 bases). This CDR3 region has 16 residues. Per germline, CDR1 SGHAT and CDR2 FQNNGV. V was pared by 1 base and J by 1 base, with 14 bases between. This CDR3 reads CASSLAGQGQSYEQYF. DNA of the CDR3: TGTGCCAGCAGCTTAGCTGGGCAGGGGCAATCCTACGAGCAGTACTTC. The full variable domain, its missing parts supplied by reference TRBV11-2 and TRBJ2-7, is EAGVAQSPRYKIIEKRQSVAFWCNPISGHATLYWYQQILGQGPKLLIQFQNNGVVDDSQLPKDRFSAERLKGVDSTLKIQPAKLEDSAVYLCASSLAGQGQSYEQYFGPGTRLTVT.

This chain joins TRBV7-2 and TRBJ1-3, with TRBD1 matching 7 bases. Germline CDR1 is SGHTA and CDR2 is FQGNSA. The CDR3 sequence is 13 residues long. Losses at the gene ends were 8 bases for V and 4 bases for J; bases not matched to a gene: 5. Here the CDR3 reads CASRQGGGNTIYF. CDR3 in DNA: TGTGCCAGCCGACAGGGCGGAGGAAACACCATATATTTT.

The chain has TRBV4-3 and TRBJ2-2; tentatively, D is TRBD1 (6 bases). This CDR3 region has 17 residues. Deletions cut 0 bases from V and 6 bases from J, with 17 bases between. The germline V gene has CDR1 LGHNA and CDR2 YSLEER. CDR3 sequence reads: CASSQDPHRAGSGELFF. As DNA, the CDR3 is TGCGCCAGCAGCCAAGACCCCCACAGGGCAGGATCCGGGGAGCTGTTTTTT.

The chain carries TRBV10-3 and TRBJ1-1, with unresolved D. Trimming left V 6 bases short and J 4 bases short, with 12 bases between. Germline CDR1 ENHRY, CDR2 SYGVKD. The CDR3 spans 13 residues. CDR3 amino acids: CAISNTSATEAFF. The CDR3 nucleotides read TGTGCCATCAGCAACACATCAGCCACTGAAGCTTTCTTT.

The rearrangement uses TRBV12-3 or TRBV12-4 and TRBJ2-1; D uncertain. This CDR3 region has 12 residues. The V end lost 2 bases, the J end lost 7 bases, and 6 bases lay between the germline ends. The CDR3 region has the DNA TGTGCCAGCAGTTTATGGGTGAATGAGCAGTTCTTC. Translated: CASSLWVNEQFF.

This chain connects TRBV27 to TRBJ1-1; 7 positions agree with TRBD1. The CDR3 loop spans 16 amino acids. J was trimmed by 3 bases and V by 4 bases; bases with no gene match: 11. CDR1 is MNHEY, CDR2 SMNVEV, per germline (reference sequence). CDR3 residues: CASSSPLRGSDTEAFF. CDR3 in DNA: TGTGCCAGCAGTTCCCCCCTCAGGGGGAGCGACACTGAAGCTTTCTTT.

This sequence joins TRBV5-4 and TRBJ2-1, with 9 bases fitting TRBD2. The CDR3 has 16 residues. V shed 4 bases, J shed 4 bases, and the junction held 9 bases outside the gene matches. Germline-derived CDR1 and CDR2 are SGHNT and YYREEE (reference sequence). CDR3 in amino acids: CASSRGGTSRYNEQFF. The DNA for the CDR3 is TGTGCCAGCAGCCGGGGGGGGACTAGCAGATACAATGAGCAGTTCTTC.

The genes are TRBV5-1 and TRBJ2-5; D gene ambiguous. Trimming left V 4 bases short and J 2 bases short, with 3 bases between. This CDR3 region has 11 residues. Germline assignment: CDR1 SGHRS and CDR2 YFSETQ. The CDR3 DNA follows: TGCGCCAGCAGCCAACAAGAGACCCAGTACTTC. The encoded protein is CASSQQETQYF.

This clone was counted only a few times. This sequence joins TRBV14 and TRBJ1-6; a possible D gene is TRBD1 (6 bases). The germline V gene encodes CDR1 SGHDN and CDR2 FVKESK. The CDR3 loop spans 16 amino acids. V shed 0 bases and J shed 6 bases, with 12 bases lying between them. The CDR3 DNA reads TGTGCCAGCAGCCAAGATTCTTGGACAGTTAATTCACCCCTCCACTTT. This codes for CASSQDSWTVNSPLHF.

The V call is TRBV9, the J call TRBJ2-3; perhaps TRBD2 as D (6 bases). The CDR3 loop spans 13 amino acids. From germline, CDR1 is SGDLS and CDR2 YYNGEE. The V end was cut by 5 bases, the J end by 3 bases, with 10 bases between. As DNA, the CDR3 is TGTGCCAGCAGAGGAGGAGGGACAGATACGCAGTATTTT. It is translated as CASRGGGTDTQYF.

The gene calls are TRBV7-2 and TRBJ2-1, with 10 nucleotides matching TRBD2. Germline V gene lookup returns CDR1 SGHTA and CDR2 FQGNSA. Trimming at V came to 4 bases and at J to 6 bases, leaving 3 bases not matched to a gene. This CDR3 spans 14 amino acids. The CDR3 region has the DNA TGTGCCAGCAGCTGGGGGACTAGCGTCAATGAGCAGTTCTTC. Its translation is CASSWGTSVNEQFF.

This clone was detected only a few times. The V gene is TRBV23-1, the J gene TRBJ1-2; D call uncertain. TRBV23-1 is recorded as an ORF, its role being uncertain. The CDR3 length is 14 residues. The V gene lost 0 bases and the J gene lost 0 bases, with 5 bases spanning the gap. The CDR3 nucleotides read TGCGCCAGCAGTCAATCTGGTTCTAACTATGGCTACACCTTC. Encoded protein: CASSQSGSNYGYTF.

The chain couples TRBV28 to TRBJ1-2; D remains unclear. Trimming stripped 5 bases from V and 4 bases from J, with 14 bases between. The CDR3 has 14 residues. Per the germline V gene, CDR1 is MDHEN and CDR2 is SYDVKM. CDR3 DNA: TGTGCCAGCAGTCCCAACCCCGGCGGCTATGGCTACACCTTC. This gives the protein CASSPNPGGYGYTF.

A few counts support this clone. For the CDR3, the DNA is TGTGCCAGCAGTTACTCGGTCCACGGGCAGCCCCAGCATTTT. This encodes CASSYSVHGQPQHF. The V and J genes are TRBV6-2 or TRBV6-3 and TRBJ1-5; D unclear. V lost 0 bases and J lost 7, with 10 bases in between. CDR1 and CDR2 (germline): MNHEY, SVGEGT. CDR3 length: 14 amino acids.

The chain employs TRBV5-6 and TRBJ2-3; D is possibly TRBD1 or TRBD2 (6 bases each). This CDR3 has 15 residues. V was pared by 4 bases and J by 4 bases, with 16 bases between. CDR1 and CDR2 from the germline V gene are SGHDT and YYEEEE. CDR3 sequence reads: CASSRGRGLADTQYF. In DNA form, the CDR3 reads TGTGCCAGCAGCCGAGGACGGGGGCTGGCAGATACGCAGTATTTT.

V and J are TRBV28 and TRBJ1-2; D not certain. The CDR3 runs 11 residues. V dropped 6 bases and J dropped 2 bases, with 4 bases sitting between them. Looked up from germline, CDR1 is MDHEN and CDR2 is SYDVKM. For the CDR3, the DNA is TGTGCCAGCAGGGCAAACTATGGCTACACCTTC. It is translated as CASRANYGYTF.

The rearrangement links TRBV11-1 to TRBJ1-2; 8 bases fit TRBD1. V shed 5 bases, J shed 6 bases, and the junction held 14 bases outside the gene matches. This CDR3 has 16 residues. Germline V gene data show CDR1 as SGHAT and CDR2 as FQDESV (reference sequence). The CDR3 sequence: CASSLGQEQLTNGYTF. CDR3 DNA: TGTGCCAGCAGCCTGGGACAGGAACAGCTGACTAATGGCTACACCTTC.